The rows below give T cell receptor beta chains drawn from one sample of a study of long-term antiretroviral therapy in people with HIV. The method was immunoSEQ multiplex PCR; TCRdb's version includes in-frame clones alone and lacks a portion of them. The profile covers around 29,000 clones, with roughly 93% appearing a single time and 5.5% to 7% taken by the ten largest. The source material was unsorted PBMCs, sampled about 6.5 years after starting antiretroviral therapy. Every receptor here comes from a woman in her thirties or forties with HIV. Both conserved end residues are part of each CDR3. Fields, in order: clone size, V gene, CDR3 length, J gene, D gene, CDR3 protein, CDR3 DNA. D genes are given only for firm matches. A clone size is listed for some rows: how often the clone was seen (once, few, many), or a class if it is expanded.

size: .
V: TRBV7-9
length: 15
J: TRBJ2-1
D: .
CDR3: CASSLSESSYNEQFF
DNA: TGTGCCAGCAGCTTGAGCGAAAGCTCCTACAATGAGCAGTTCTTC

size: .
V: TRBV6-1
length: 14
J: TRBJ1-1
D: .
CDR3: CASSAAALRGEAFF
DNA: TGTGCCAGCAGTGCAGCAGCTCTCCGGGGTGAAGCTTTCTTT

size: .
V: TRBV19
length: 13
J: TRBJ1-2
D: TRBD1
CDR3: CASSIGTDRGYTF
DNA: TGTGCCAGTAGTATTGGGACAGACAGAGGCTACACCTTC

size: .
V: TRBV14
length: 16
J: TRBJ1-5
D: .
CDR3: CASSQAEGVCNQPQHF
DNA: TGTGCCAGCAGCCAAGCGGAGGGTGTGTGCAATCAGCCCCAGCATTTT

size: .
V: TRBV27
length: 13
J: TRBJ1-6
D: .
CDR3: CASSSTGNSPLHF
DNA: TGTGCCAGCAGCTCGACGGGAAATTCACCCCTCCACTTT

size: .
V: TRBV5-6
length: 15
J: TRBJ1-5
D: TRBD1
CDR3: CASSLGQGNNQPQHF
DNA: TGTGCCAGCAGCCTGGGACAGGGAAACAATCAGCCCCAGCATTTT

size: .
V: TRBV10-3
length: 16
J: TRBJ1-2
D: TRBD1
CDR3: CAISESGTRDRDGYTF
DNA: TGTGCCATCAGTGAGTCCGGGACCCGGGACAGGGACGGCTACACCTTC

size: .
V: TRBV6-4
length: 13
J: TRBJ1-5
D: .
CDR3: CASSLEEGQPQHF
DNA: TGTGCCAGCAGTCTGGAAGAAGGTCAGCCCCAGCATTTT

size: .
V: TRBV9
length: 14
J: TRBJ1-1
D: .
CDR3: CASSAGGGDTEAFF
DNA: TGTGCCAGCAGCGCCGGCGGAGGGGACACTGAAGCTTTCTTT

size: .
V: TRBV19
length: 13
J: TRBJ1-5
D: .
CDR3: CATQTGGNQPQHF
DNA: TGTGCCACCCAGACAGGAGGAAATCAGCCCCAGCATTTT

size: once
V: TRBV7-2
length: 17
J: TRBJ1-5
D: .
CDR3: CASSLAPRRGMDQPQHF
DNA: TGTGCCAGCAGCTTAGCCCCCCGGCGGGGAATGGATCAGCCCCAGCATTTT

size: .
V: TRBV7-2
length: 15
J: TRBJ1-3
D: .
CDR3: CASSPGISSGNTIYF
DNA: TGTGCCAGCAGCCCGGGAATATCATCTGGAAACACCATATATTTT

size: .
V: TRBV5-4
length: 14
J: TRBJ2-5
D: .
CDR3: CASSLGGYGETQYF
DNA: TGTGCCAGCAGCTTGGGAGGGTATGGCGAGACCCAGTACTTC

size: .
V: TRBV19
length: 15
J: TRBJ2-3
D: .
CDR3: CASSIAGVSTDTQYF
DNA: TGTGCCAGTAGTATAGCGGGGGTTAGCACAGATACGCAGTATTTT

size: .
V: TRBV6-5
length: 14
J: TRBJ1-1
D: TRBD1
CDR3: CASREQGVRTEAFF
DNA: TGTGCCAGCAGAGAACAGGGGGTTCGCACTGAAGCTTTCTTT